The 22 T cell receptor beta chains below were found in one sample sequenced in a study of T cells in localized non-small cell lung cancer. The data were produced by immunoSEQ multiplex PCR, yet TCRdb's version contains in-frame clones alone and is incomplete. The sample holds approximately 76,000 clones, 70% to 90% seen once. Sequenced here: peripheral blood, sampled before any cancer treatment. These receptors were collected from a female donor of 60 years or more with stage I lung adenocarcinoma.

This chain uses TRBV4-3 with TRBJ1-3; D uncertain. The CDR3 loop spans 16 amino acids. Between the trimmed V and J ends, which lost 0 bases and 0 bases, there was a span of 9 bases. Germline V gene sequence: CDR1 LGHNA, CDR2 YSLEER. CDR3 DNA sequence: TGCGCCAGCAGCCAAGATCTCCGGAGCTCTGGAAACACCATATATTTT. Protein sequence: CASSQDLRSSGNTIYF.

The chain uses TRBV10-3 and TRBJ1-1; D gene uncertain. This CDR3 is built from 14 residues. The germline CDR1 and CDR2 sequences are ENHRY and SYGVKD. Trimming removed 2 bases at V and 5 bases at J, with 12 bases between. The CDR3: CAISEGGRGTEAFF. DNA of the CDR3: TGTGCCATCAGTGAGGGTGGAAGAGGGACTGAAGCTTTCTTT.

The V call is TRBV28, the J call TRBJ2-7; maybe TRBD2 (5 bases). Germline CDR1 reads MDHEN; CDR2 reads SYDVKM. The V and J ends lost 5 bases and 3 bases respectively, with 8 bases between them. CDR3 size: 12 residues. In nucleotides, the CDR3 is TGTGCCAGCAGTGTCGGGATCTACGAGCAGTACTTC. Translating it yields CASSVGIYEQYF.

The CDR3 sequence is CASRERGQNHSNQPQHF. CDR3 DNA sequence: TGTGCCAGCAGAGAACGAGGACAGAATCATAGCAATCAGCCCCAGCATTTT. The rearrangement links TRBV27 to TRBJ1-5; a possible D gene is TRBD1 (6 bases). Germline CDR1 is MNHEY and CDR2 is SMNVEV (reference sequence). The ends were cut back, 6 bases at V and 0 bases at J, with 18 bases in the middle. The length of the CDR3 is 17 residues.

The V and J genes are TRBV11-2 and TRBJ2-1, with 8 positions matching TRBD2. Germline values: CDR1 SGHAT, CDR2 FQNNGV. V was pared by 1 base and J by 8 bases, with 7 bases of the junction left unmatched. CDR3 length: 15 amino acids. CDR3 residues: CASSLVSGGPYEQFF. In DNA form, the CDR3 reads TGTGCCAGCAGCTTAGTATCGGGGGGGCCCTATGAGCAGTTCTTC. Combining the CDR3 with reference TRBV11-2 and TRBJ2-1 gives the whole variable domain EAGVAQSPRYKIIEKRQSVAFWCNPISGHATLYWYQQILGQGPKLLIQFQNNGVVDDSQLPKDRFSAERLKGVDSTLKIQPAKLEDSAVYLCASSLVSGGPYEQFFGPGTRLTVL.

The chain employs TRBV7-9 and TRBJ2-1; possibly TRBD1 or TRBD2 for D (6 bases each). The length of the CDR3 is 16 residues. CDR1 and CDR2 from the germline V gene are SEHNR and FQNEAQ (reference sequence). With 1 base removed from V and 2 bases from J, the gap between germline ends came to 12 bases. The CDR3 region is CASSLGGARTYNEQFF. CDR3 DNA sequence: TGTGCCAGCAGCTTAGGGGGGGCGCGGACCTACAATGAGCAGTTCTTC.

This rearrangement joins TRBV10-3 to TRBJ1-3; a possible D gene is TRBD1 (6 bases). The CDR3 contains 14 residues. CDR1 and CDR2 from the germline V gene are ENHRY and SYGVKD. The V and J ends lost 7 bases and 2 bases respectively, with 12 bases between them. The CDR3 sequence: CAIILDSPGNTIYF. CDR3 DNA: TGTGCCATCATCCTGGACAGCCCTGGAAACACCATATATTTT.

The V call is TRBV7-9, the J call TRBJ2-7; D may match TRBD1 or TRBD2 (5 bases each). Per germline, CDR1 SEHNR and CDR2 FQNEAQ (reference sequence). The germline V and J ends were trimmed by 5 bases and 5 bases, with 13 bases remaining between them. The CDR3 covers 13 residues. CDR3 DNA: TGTGCCAGCAGCCGGAACGAGGGACACGAGCAGTACTTC. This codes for CASSRNEGHEQYF.

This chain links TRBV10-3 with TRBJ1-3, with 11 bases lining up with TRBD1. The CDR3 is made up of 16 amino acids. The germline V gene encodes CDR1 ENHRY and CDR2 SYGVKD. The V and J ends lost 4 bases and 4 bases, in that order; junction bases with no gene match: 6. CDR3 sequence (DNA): TGTGCCATCAGTGCTGGGACAGGGGGAAAAGGAAACACCATATATTTT. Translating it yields CAISAGTGGKGNTIYF.

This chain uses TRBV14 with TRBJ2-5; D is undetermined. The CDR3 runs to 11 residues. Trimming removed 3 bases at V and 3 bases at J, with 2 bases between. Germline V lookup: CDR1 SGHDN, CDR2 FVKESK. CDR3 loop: CASSHEETQYF. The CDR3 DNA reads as TGTGCCAGCAGCCACGAAGAGACCCAGTACTTC.

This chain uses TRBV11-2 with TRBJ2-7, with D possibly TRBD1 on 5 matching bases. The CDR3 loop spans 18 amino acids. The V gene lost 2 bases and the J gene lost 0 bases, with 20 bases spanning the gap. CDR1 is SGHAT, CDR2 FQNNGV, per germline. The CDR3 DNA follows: TGTGCCAGCAGCTTAAGCGACAGCACACAGGTTAGCTCCTACGAGCAGTACTTC. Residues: CASSLSDSTQVSSYEQYF.

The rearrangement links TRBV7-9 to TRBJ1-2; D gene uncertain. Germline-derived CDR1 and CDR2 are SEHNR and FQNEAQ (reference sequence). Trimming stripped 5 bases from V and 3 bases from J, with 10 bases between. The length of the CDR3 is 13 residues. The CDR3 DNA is TGTGCCAGCAGCCCCCGGCAGGACTATGGCTACACCTTC. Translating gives CASSPRQDYGYTF.

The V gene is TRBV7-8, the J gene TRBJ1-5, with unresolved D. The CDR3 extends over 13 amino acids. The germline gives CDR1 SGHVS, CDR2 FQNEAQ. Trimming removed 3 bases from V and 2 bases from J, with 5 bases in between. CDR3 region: CASSFGGNQPQHF. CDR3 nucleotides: TGTGCCAGCAGCTTCGGAGGCAATCAGCCCCAGCATTTT.

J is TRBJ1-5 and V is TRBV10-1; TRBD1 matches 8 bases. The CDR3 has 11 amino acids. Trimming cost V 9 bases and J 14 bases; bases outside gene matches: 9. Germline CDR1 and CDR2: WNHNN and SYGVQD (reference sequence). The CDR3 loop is CASAKPGQEHF. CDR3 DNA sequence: TGCGCCAGTGCCAAACCGGGACAGGAGCATTTT.

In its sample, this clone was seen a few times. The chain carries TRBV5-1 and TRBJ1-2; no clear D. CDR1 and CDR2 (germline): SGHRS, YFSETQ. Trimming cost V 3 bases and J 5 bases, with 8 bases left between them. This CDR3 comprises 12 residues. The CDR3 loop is CASSSTLYGYTF. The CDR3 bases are TGCGCCAGCAGCTCTACACTGTATGGCTACACCTTC.

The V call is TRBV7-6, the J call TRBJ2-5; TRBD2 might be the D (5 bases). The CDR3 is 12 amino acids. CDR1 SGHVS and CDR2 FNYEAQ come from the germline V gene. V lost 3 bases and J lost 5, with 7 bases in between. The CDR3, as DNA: TGTGCCAGCAGCTTTGTAGCGGAGACCCAGTACTTC. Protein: CASSFVAETQYF. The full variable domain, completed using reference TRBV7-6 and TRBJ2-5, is GAGVSQSPRYKVTKRGQDVALRCDPISGHVSLYWYRQALGQGPEFLTYFNYEAQQDKSGLPNDRFSAERPEGSISTLTIQRTEQRDSAMYRCASSFVAETQYFGPGTRLLVL.

The CDR3 DNA reads as TGTGCCAGCTCACCAGGACTAGCGGGAGTCGGTTGGGGCATTGCAGATACGCAGTATTTT. Translating it yields CASSPGLAGVGWGIADTQYF. The rearrangement links TRBV18 to TRBJ2-3, with 13 positions matching TRBD2. Per germline, CDR1 KGHSH and CDR2 LQKENI. The V segment lost 2 bases and the J segment 4 bases; nucleotides outside the gene matches: 15. The CDR3 is made up of 20 amino acids.

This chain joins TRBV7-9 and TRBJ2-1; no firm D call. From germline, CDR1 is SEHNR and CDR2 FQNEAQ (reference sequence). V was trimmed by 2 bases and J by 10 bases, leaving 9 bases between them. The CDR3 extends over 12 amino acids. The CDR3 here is CASSLNQMEQFF. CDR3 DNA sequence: TGTGCCAGCAGCTTAAATCAGATGGAGCAGTTCTTC.

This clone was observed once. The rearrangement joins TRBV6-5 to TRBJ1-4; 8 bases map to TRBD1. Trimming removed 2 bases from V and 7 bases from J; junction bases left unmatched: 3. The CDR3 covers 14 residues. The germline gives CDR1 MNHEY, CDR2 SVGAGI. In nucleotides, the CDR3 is TGTGCCAGCAGTTACCAGGGGGCGGGTGAAAAACTGTTTTTT. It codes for CASSYQGAGEKLFF.

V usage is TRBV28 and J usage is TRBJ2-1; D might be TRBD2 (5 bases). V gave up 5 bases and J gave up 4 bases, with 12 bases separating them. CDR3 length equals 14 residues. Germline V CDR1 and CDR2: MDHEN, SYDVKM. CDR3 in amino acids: CASSPGIGYNEQFF. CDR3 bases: TGTGCCAGCAGTCCCGGGATTGGGTACAATGAGCAGTTCTTC.

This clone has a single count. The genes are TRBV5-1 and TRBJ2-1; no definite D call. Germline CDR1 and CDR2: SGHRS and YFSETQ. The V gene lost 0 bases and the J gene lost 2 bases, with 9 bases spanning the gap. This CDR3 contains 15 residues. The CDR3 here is CASSLAGFPYNEQFF. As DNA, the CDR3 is TGCGCCAGCAGCTTGGCTGGGTTTCCCTACAATGAGCAGTTCTTC. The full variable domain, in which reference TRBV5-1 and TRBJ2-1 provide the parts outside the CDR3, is KAGVTQTPRYLIKTRGQQVTLSCSPISGHRSVSWYQQTPGQGLQFLFEYFSETQRNKGNFPGRFSGRQFSNSRSEMNVSTLELGDSALYLCASSLAGFPYNEQFFGPGTRLTVL.

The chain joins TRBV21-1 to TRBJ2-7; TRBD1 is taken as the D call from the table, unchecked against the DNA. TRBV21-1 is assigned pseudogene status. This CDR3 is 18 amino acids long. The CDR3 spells CASPPGQGKGGSTPEQYF. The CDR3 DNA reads TGTGCCAGCCCTCCGGGACAGGGTAAGGGGGGAAGCACTCCCGAGCAGTACTTC.